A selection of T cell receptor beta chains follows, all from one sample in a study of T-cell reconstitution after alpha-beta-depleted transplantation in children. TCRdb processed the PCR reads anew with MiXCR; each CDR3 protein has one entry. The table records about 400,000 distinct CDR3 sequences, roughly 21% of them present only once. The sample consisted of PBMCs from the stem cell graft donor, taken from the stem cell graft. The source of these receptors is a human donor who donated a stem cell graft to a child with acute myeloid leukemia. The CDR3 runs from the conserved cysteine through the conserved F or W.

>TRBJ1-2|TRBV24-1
CATGERPSYGYTF
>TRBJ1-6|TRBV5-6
CASSLESDSPLHF
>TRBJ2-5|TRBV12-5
CASGIGTDQETQYF
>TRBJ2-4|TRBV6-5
CASSYSISTQNIQYF
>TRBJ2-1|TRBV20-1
CSYQASGGEYSHNEQFF
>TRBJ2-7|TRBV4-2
CASSQMAETYEQYF
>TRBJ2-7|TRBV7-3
CASSLEGDRAYEQYF
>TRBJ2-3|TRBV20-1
CSAPPHTQYF
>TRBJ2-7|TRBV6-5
CASRDRASEQYF
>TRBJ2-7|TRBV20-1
CSVSSGRDYEQYF
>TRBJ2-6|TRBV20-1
CSAREQGASGANVLTF
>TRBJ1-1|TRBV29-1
CSVRYDRMNTEAFF
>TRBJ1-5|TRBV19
CASIHQNGPQHF
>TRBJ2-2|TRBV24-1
CATSAWTGNTGELFF
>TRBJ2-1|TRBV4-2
CASSPNGGGEISYNEQFF
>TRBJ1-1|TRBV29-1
CSVEKYAADTEAFF
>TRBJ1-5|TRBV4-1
CASSQEWTGEGQPQHF
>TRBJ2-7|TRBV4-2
CASSQEGGIPYEQYF
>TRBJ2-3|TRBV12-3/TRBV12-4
CASSYGSPDTQYF
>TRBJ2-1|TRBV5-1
CASSLGQLDPNEQFF